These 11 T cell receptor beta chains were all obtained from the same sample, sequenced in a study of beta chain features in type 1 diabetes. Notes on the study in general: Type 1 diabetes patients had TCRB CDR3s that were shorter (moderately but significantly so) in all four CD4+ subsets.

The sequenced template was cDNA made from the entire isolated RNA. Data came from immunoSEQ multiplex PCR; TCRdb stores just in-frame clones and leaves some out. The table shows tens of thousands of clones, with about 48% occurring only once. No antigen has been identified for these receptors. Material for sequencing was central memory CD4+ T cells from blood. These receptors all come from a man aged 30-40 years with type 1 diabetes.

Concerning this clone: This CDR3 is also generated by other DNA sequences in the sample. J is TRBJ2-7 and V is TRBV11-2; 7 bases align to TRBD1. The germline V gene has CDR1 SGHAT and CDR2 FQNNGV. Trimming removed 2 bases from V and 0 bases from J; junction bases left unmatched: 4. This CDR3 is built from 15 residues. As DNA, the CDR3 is TGTGCCAGCAGCTTAAAATGGGACAGCTCCTACGAGCAGTACTTC. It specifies CASSLKWDSSYEQYF. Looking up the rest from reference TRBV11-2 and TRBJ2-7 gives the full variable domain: EAGVAQSPRYKIIEKRQSVAFWCNPISGHATLYWYQQILGQGPKLLIQFQNNGVVDDSQLPKDRFSAERLKGVDSTLKIQPAKLEDSAVYLCASSLKWDSSYEQYFGPGTRLTVT.

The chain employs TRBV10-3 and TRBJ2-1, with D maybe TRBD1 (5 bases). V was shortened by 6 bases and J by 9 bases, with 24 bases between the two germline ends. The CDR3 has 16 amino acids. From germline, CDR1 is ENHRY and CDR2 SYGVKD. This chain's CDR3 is CAISAIQGTPNGEQFF. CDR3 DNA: TGTGCCATCAGCGCAATCCAGGGTACCCCTAATGGTGAGCAGTTCTTC.

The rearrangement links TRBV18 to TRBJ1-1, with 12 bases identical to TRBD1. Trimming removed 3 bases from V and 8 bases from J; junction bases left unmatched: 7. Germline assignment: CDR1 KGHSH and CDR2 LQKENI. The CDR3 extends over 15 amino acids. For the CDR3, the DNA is TGTGCCAGCTCACCTCCCGGGACAGGGGGCTTCGAAGCTTTCTTT. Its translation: CASSPPGTGGFEAFF.

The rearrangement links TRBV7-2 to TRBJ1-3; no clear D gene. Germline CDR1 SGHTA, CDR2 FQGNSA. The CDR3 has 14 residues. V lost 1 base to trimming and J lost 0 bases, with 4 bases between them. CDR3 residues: CASSLESSGNTIYF. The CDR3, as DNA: TGTGCCAGCAGCTTAGAGAGCTCTGGAAACACCATATATTTT.

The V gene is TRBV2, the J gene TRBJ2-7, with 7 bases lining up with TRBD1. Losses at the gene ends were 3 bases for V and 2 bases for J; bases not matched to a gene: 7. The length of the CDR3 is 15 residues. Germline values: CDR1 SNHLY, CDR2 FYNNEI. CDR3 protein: CASSDVVTGPYEQYF. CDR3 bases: TGTGCCAGCAGTGATGTTGTGACAGGGCCCTACGAGCAGTACTTC. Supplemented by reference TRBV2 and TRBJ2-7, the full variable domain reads EPEVTQTPSHQVTQMGQEVILRCVPISNHLYFYWYRQILGQKVEFLVSFYNNEISEKSEIFDDQFSVERPDGSNFTLKIRSTKLEDSAMYFCASSDVVTGPYEQYFGPGTRLTVT.

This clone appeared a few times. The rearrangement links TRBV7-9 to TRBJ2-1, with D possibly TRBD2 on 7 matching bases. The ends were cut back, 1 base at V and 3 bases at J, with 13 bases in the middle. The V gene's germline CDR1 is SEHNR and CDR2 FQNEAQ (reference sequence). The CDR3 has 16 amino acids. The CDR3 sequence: CASSLVRGGDYNEQFF. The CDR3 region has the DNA TGTGCCAGCAGCTTAGTGAGGGGGGGGGACTACAATGAGCAGTTCTTC. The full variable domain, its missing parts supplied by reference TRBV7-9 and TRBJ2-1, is DTGVSQNPRHKITKRGQNVTFRCDPISEHNRLYWYRQTLGQGPEFLTYFQNEAQLEKSRLLSDRFSAERPKGSFSTLEIQRTEQGDSAMYLCASSLVRGGDYNEQFFGPGTRLTVL.

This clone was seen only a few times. CDR3 sequence reads: CASSLGQGKQYF. CDR3 DNA sequence: TGTGCCAGCAGCCTTGGACAGGGCAAGCAGTATTTT. The V and J genes are TRBV6-5 and TRBJ2-3, with TRBD1 matching 8 bases. With V trimmed by 6 bases and J by 11 bases, 7 bases remained unmatched. CDR1 and CDR2 (germline): MNHEY, SVGAGI. The CDR3 extends over 12 amino acids.

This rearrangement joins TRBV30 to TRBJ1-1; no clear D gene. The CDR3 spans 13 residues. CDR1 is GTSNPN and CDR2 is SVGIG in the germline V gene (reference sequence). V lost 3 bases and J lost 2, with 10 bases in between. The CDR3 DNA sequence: TGTGCCTGGAGGAGTAGTACTAACACTGAAGCTTTCTTT. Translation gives CAWRSSTNTEAFF.

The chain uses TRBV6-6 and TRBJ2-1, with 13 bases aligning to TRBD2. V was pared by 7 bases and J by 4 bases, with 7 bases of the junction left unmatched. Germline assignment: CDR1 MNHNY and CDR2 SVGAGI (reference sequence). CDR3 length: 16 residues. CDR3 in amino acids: CASTRPGLAGYNEQFF. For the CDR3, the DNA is TGTGCCAGCACCCGACCGGGACTAGCGGGGTACAATGAGCAGTTCTTC.

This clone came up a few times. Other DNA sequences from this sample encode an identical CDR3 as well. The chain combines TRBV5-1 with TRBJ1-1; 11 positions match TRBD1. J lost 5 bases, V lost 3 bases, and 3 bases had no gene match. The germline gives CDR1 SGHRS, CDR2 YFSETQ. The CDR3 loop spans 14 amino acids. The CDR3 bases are TGCGCCAGCAGCTCGGACAGGGGGCAGACTGAAGCTTTCTTT. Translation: CASSSDRGQTEAFF.

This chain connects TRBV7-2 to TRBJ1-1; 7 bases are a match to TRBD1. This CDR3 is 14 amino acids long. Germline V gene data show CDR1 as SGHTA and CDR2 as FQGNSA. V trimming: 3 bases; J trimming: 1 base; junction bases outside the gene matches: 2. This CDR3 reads CASSLDRKNTEAFF. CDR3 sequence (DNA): TGTGCCAGCAGCTTGGACAGGAAGAACACTGAAGCTTTCTTT.